This TCR beta chain was profiled in a study of blood T cells in healthy people across ages. Through a sample-barcoded 5' primer and a J-beta primer mix, a second PCR was run for about 6 to 11 cycles. TCRdb processed the 5' RACE reads anew with MiXCR; each CDR3 protein has one entry. The sample has 730,000 or so distinct CDR3 sequences; about 40% are singletons. The germline V gene has CDR1 LNHDA and CDR2 SQIVND (reference sequence). There are 11 residues in the CDR3. V lost 9 bases, J lost 5 bases, and 10 bases lay in between. This TCR was sampled from a woman aged 55-69 years in good health. Specimen: blood. The rearrangement links TRBV19 to TRBJ1-2; D might be TRBD1 (5 bases). The CDR3 reads CASGTEYGYTF. The CDR3 nucleotides read TGTGCCAGCGGGACGGAATATGGCTACACCTTC.